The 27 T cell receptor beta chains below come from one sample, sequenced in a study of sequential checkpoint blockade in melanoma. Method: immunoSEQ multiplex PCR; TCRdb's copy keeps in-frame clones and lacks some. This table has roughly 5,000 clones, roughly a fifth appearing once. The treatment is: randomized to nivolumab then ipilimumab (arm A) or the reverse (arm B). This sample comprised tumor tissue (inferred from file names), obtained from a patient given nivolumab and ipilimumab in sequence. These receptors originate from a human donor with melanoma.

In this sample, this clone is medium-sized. The CDR3 DNA is TGTGCCAGCAGTTACTCGAGGGGCTCGCCCCAGCATTTT. This gives the protein CASSYSRGSPQHF. This chain uses TRBV6-8 with TRBJ1-5; weak D call: TRBD1 (5 bases). V was pared by 0 bases and J by 9 bases, with 9 bases between. The CDR3 runs 13 residues. Germline assignment: CDR1 MNHGY and CDR2 SAAAGT.

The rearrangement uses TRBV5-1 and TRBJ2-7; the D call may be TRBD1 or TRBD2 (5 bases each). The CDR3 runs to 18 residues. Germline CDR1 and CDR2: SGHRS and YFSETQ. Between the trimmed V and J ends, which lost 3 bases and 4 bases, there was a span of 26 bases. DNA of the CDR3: TGCGCCAGCAGCTCGACTGGAAGCGGACGGACAATGGGATACGAGCAGTACTTC. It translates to CASSSTGSGRTMGYEQYF.

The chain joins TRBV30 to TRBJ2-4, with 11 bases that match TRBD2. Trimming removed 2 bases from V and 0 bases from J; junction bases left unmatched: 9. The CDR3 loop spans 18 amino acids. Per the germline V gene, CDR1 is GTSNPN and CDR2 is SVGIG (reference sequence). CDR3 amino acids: CAWSRPGTSGLAKNIQYF. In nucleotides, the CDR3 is TGTGCCTGGAGTAGACCCGGGACTAGCGGATTAGCCAAAAACATTCAGTACTTC.

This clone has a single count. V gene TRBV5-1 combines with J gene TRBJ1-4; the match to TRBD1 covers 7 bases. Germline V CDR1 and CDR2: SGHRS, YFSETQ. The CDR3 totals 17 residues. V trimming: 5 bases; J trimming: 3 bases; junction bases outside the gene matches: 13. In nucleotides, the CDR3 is TGCGCCAGCAGAGACGACAGGGCCATTTCCTCTAATGAAAAACTGTTTTTT. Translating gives CASRDDRAISSNEKLFF.

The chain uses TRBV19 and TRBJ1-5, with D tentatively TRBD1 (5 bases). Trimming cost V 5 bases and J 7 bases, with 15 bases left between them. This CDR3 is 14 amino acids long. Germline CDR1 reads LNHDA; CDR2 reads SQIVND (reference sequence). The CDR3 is CASSSGERWQPQHF. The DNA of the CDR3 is TGTGCCAGTAGTTCGGGGGAACGATGGCAGCCCCAGCATTTT.

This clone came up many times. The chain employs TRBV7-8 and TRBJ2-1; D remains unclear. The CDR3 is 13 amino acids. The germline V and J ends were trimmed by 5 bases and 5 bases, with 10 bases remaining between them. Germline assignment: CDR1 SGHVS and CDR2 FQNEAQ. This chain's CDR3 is CASSSPPHNEQFF. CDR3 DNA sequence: TGTGCCAGCAGCAGTCCCCCACACAATGAGCAGTTCTTC.

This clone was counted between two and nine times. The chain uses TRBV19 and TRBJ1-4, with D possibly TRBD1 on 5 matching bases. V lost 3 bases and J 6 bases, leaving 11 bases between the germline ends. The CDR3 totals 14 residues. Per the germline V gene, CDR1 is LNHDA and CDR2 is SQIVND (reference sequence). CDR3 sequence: CASSIAGGDEKLFF. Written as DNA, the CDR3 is TGTGCCAGTAGTATTGCTGGGGGTGATGAAAAACTGTTTTTT.

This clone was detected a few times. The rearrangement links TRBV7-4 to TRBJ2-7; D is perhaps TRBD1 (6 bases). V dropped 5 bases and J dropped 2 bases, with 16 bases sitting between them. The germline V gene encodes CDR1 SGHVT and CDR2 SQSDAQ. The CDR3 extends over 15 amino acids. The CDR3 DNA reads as TGTGCCAGCAGCCTGGGTCCAGCAGGGGCCTACGAGCAGTACTTC. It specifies CASSLGPAGAYEQYF.

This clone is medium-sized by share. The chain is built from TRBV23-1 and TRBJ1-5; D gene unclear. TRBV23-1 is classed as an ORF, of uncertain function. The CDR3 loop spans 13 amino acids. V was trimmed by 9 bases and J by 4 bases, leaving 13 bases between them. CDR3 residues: CARSFTPNQPQHF. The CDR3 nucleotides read TGCGCCAGAAGCTTTACCCCGAATCAGCCCCAGCATTTT.

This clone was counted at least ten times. CDR3 sequence (DNA): TGTGCCAGCAGCTTATCGCATGACTCCTACGAGCAGTACTTC. Translation: CASSLSHDSYEQYF. V is TRBV11-3 and J is TRBJ2-7; D not certain. V gave up 2 bases and J gave up 0 bases, with 8 bases separating them. CDR3 length: 14 amino acids. Per the germline V gene, CDR1 is SGHNT and CDR2 is YENEEA.

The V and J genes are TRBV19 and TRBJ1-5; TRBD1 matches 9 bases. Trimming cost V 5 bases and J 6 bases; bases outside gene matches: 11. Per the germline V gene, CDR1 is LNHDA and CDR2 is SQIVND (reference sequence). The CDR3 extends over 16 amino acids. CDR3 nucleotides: TGTGCCAGTAGTCGCGGGACAGGGATGCTCAGTCAGCCCCAGCATTTT. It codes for CASSRGTGMLSQPQHF.

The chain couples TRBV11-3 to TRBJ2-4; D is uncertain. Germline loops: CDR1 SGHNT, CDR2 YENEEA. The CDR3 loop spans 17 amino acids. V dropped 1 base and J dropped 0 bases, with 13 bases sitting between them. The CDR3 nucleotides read TGTGCCAGCAGCTTAGGGTCCAGCCCATTAGCCAAAAACATTCAGTACTTC. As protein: CASSLGSSPLAKNIQYF.

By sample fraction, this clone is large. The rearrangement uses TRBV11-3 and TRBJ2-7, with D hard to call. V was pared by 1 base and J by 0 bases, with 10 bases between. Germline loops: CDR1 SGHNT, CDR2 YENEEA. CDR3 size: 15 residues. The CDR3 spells CASSLGPYSSYEQYF. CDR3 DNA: TGTGCCAGCAGCTTAGGACCCTATAGCTCCTACGAGCAGTACTTC.

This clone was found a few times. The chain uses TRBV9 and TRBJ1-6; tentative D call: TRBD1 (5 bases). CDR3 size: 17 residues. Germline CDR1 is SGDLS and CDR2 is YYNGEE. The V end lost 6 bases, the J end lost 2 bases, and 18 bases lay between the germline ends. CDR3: CASTPGGGLAYNSPLHF. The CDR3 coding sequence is TGTGCCAGCACCCCAGGTGGGGGTCTCGCCTATAATTCACCCCTCCACTTT. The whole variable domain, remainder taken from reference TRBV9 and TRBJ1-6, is DSGVTQTPKHLITATGQRVTLRCSPRSGDLSVYWYQQSLDQGLQFLIQYYNGEERAKGNILERFSAQQFPDLHSELNLSSLELGDSALYFCASTPGGGLAYNSPLHFGNGTRLTVT.

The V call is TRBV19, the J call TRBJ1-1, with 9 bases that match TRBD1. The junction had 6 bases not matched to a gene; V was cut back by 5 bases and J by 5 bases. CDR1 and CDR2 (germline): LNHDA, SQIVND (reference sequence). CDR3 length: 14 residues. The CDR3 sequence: CASSPGTGKTEAFF. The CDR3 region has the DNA TGTGCCAGTAGTCCAGGGACAGGGAAGACTGAAGCTTTCTTT.

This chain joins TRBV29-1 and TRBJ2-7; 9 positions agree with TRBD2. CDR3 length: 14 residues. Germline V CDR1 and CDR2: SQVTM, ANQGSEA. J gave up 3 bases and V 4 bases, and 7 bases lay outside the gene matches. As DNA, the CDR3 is TGCAGCGTTGGGTGGGGGACTAGCTTCTACGAGCAGTACTTC. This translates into CSVGWGTSFYEQYF.

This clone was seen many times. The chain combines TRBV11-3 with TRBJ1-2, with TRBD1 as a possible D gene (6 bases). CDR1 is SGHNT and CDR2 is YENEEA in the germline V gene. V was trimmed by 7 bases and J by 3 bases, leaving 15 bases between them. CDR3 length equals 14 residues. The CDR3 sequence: CASNLGAEYYGYTF. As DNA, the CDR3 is TGTGCCAGCAACTTGGGGGCAGAATACTATGGCTACACCTTC.

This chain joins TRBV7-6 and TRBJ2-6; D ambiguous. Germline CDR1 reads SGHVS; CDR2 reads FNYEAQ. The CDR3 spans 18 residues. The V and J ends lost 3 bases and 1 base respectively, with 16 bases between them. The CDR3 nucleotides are TGTGCCAGCAGCTTGTTCGGCCCATATTTATCTGGGGCCAACGTCCTGACTTTC. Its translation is CASSLFGPYLSGANVLTF.

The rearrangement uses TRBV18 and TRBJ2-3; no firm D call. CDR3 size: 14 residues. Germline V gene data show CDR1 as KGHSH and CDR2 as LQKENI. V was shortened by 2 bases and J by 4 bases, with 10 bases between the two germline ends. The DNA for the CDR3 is TGTGCCAGCTCACCAAGTGGTCCCCCAGATACGCAGTATTTT. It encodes CASSPSGPPDTQYF.

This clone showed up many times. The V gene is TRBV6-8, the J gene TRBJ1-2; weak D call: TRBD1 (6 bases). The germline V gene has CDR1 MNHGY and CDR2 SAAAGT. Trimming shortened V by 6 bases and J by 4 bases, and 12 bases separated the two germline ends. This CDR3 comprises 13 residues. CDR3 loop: CASRYGQTYGYTF. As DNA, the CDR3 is TGTGCCAGCAGGTATGGACAGACCTATGGCTACACCTTC.

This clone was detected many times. In nucleotides, the CDR3 is TGTGCCAGCAGTCTAGACCAGTTTAGGGAAAAACTGTTTTTT. Its protein product is CASSLDQFREKLFF. The chain carries TRBV11-3 and TRBJ1-4; D gene unclear. Germline V gene lookup returns CDR1 SGHNT and CDR2 YENEEA. V gave up 6 bases and J gave up 8 bases, with 16 bases separating them. The CDR3 has 14 residues.

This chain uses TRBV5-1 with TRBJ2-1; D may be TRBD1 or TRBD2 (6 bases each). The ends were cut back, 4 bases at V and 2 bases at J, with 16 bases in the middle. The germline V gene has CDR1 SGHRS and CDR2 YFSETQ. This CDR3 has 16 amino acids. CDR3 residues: CASSLMRGGTYNEQFF. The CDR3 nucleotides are TGCGCCAGCAGCCTCATGCGAGGGGGGACCTACAATGAGCAGTTCTTC.

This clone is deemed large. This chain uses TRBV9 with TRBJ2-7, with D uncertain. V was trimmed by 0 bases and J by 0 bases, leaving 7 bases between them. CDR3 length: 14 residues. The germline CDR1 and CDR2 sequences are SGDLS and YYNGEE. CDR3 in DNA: TGTGCCAGCAGCGTAGTAGGAAGCTCCTACGAGCAGTACTTC. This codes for CASSVVGSSYEQYF.

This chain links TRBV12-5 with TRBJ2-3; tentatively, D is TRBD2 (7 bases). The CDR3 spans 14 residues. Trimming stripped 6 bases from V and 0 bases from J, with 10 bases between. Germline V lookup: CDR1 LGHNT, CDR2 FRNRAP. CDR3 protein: CASGKGGSTDTQYF. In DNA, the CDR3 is TGTGCTAGTGGGAAGGGGGGGAGCACAGATACGCAGTATTTT. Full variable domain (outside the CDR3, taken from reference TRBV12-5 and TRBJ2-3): DARVTQTPRHKVTEMGQEVTMRCQPILGHNTVFWYRQTMMQGLELLAYFRNRAPLDDSGMPKDRFSAEMPDATLATLKIQPSEPRDSAVYFCASGKGGSTDTQYFGPGTRLTVL.

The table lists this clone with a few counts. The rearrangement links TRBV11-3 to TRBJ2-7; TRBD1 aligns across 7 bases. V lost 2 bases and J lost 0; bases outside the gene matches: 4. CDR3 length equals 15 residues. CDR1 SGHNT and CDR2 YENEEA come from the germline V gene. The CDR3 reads CASSLKGDSSYEQYF. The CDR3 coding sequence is TGTGCCAGCAGCTTAAAGGGGGACAGCTCCTACGAGCAGTACTTC. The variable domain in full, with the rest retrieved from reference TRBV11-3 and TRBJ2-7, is EAGVVQSPRYKIIEKKQPVAFWCNPISGHNTLYWYLQNLGQGPELLIRYENEEAVDDSQLPKDRFSAERLKGVDSTLKIQPAELGDSAVYLCASSLKGDSSYEQYFGPGTRLTVT.

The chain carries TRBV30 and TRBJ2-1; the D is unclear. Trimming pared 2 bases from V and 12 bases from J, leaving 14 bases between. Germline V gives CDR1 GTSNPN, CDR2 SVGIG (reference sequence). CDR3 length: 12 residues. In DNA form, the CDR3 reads TGTGCCTGGAGTTGGGCCCAGGAGCGGCAGTTCTTC. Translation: CAWSWAQERQFF.

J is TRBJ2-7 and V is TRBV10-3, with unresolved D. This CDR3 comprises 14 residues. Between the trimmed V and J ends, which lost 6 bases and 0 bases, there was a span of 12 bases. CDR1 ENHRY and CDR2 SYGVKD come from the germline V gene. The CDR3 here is CAIRSWQSSYEQYF. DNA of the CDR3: TGTGCCATCAGGTCGTGGCAGAGCTCCTACGAGCAGTACTTC.